This T cell receptor (beta chain) was profiled in a study of blood T cell repertoires in COVID-19. The overall study: There were acute and convalescent COVID-19 samples, and they came from the United States, Italy and Spain.

Germline CDR1 reads KGHDR; CDR2 reads SFDVKD. Germline trimming cut 4 bases from V and 7 bases from J; bases unmatched to any gene: 9. This CDR3 has 16 amino acids. Authors' data handling: Estimates of nucleated cell counts were drawn from the amplification of reference gene primers. Data came from immunoSEQ multiplex PCR; TCRdb stores just in-frame clones and leaves some out. That table supplies the V and J calls and clone size; D and trimming were determined from the DNA. This sample carries roughly 190,000 clones, roughly 80% of them seen once, and the ten largest clones take roughly 3%. Participants had their cohort set by participant-reported clinical history. Recovered Cohort 3 donors showed two negative PCRs, clearance, or symptom resolution.

This receptor was obtained from a woman younger than 45 who had recovered from COVID-19. V usage is TRBV24-1 and J usage is TRBJ1-4, with 9 positions matching TRBD1. Sample: PBMCs or T cells enriched from blood (not recorded which). The CDR3 bases are TGTGCCACCAGTGACCCACTCGGACAGGGGATTGAAAAACTGTTTTTT. Protein: CATSDPLGQGIEKLFF.